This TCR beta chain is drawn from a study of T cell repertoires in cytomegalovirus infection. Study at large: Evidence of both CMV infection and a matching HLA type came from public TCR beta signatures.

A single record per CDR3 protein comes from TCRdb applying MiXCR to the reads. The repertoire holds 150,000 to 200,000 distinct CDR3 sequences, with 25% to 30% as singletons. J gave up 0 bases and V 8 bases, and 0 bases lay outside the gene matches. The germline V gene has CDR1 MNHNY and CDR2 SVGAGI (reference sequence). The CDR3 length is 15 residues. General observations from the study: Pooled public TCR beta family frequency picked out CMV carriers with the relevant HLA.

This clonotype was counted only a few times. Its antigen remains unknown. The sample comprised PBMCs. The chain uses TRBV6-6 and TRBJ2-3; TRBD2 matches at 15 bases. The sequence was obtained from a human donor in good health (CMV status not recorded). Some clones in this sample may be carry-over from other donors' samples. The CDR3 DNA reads TGTGCCAGCGGGACTAGCGGGGGGAGCACAGATACGCAGTATTTT. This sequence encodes CASGTSGGSTDTQYF.